A selection of T cell receptor beta chains follows, all from one sample in a study of T cells after yellow fever vaccination. Each CDR3 protein gets one entry after TCRdb re-called the 5' RACE reads with MiXCR. In the table there are some 130,000 distinct CDR3 sequences, about 7% of which are singletons. Specimen: CD4+ T cells sorted from PBMCs, collected 10 days after the yellow fever booster vaccination. These receptors originate from a young man who received the YFV17D yellow fever vaccine. CDR3s leave out the opening cysteine and the closing phenylalanine or tryptophan.

cdr3_length	j_call	v_call	cdr3_aa
10	TRBJ2-7	TRBV30	AWSYDRYEQY
12	TRBJ2-7	TRBV19	ASSITGDSYEQY
16	TRBJ2-1	TRBV5-1	ASSQGPGLAGGLGEQF
12	TRBJ2-7	TRBV5-1	ASSFAQGPYEQY
13	TRBJ2-5	TRBV7-2	ASSLAWVGDQTQY
13	TRBJ2-7	TRBV7-2	ASSLGGTNTYEQY
13	TRBJ2-7	TRBV6-5	ASRTLADSSYEQY
17	TRBJ2-4	TRBV2	ASAMGLAGDYLAKNIQY
14	TRBJ2-2	TRBV10-3	AISESTSGRAGELF
13	TRBJ2-3	TRBV4-2	ASSQDIYRPDTQY
7	TRBJ2-7	TRBV12-3/TRBV12-4	ASRDRQY
11	TRBJ2-1	TRBV20-1	SAETGTDNEQF
13	TRBJ2-5	TRBV7-9	ASSLKGTREETQY
13	TRBJ2-2	TRBV11-2	ASSLRAQPPGELF
14	TRBJ2-3	TRBV27	ASSLRATGFPDTQY
10	TRBJ2-4	TRBV6-2/TRBV6-3	ASSTRGHIQY
13	TRBJ2-5	TRBV4-3	ASSQDSAGYMAQY
14	TRBJ2-1	TRBV7-2	ASLAGGVRSYNEQF
14	TRBJ2-7	TRBV20-1	SAPGLAGVGTYEQY
13	TRBJ2-5	TRBV3-1	ASRGLGLNQETQY
12	TRBJ1-3	TRBV20-1	SARIPFSGNTIY
15	TRBJ2-2	TRBV15	ATSRYPGQGNTGELF
13	TRBJ2-7	TRBV4-3	ASSQYSGTYYEQY
14	TRBJ1-3	TRBV7-9	ASSSTRARSGNTIY
13	TRBJ2-2	TRBV29-1	SVEETGGNTGELF
14	TRBJ1-1	TRBV4-3	ASSQYLTVDGTEAF
13	TRBJ2-7	TRBV21-1	ASSCPYRGSYEQY
10	TRBJ2-2	TRBV29-1	SGSSGSGELF
13	TRBJ2-1	TRBV28	ASTPGGVNYNEQF